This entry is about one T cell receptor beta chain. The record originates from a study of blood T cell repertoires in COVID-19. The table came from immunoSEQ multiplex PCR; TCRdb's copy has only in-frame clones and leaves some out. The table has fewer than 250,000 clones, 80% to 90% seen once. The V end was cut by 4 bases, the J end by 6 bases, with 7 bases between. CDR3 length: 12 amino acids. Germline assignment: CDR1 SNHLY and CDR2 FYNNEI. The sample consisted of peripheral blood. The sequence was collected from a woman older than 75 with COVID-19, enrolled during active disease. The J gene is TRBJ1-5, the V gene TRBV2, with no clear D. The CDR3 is CASSVEIQPQHF. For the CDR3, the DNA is TGTGCCAGCAGTGTAGAGATTCAGCCCCAGCATTTT.